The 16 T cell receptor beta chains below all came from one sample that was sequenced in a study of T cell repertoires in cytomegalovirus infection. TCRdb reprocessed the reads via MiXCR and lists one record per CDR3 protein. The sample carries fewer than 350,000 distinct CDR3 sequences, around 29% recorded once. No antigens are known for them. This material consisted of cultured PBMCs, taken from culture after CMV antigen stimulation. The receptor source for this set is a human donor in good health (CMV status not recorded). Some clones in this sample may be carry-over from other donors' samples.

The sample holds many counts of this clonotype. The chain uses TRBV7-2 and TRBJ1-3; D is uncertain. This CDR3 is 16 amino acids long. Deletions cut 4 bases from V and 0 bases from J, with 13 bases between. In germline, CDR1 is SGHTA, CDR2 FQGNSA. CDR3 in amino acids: CASSSVAGSSGNTIYF. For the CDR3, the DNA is TGTGCCAGCAGCTCGGTGGCGGGAAGCTCTGGAAACACCATATATTTT.

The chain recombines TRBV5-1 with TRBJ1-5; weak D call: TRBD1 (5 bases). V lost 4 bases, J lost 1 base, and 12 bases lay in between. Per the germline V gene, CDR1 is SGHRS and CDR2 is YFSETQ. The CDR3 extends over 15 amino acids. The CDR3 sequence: CASSQTEGSNQPQHF. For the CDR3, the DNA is TGCGCCAGCAGCCAGACAGAGGGGAGCAATCAGCCCCAGCATTTT.

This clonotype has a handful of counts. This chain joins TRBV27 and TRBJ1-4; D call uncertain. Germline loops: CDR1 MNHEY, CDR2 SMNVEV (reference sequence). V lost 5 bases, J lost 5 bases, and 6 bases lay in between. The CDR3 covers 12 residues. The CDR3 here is CASSPLNEKLFF. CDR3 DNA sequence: TGTGCCAGCAGTCCGTTAAATGAAAAACTGTTTTTT.

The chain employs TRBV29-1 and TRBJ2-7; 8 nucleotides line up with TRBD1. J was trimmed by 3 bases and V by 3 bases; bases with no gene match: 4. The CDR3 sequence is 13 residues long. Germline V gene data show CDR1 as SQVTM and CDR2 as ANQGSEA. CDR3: CSVEGGQGYEQYF. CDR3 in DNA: TGCAGCGTTGAGGGAGGACAGGGCTACGAGCAGTACTTC.

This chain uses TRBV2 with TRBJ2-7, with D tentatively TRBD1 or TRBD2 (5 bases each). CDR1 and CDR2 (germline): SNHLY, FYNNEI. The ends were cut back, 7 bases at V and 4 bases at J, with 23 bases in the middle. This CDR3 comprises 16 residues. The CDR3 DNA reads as TGTGCCAGCAATGCCAACGAGGGGCAGGGCGGGTACGAGCAGTACTTC. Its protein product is CASNANEGQGGYEQYF.

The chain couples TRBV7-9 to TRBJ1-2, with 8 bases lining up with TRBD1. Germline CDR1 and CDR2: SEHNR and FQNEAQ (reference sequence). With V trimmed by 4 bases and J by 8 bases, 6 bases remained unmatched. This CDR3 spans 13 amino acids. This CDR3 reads CASSSDRDEGYTF. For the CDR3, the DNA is TGTGCCAGCAGCTCGGACAGGGACGAAGGCTACACCTTC.

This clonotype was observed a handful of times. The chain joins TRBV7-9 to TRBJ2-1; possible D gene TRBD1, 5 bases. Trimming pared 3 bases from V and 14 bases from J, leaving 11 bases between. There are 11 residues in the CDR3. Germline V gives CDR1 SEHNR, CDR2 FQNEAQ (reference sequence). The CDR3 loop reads CASSFNQGKFF. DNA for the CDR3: TGTGCCAGCAGCTTCAACCAGGGAAAGTTCTTC.

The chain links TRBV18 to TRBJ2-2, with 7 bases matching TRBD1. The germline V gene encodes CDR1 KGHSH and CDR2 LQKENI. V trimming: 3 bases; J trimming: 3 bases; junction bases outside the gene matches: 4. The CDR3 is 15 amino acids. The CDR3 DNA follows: TGTGCCAGCTCACCCGGGACAGAGGACACCGGGGAGCTGTTTTTT. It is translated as CASSPGTEDTGELFF.

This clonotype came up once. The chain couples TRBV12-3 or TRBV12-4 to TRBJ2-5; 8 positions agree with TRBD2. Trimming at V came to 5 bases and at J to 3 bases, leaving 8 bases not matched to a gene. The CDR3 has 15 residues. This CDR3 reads CASSPSGWVEETQYF. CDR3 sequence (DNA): TGTGCCAGCAGTCCTAGCGGGTGGGTAGAAGAGACCCAGTACTTC.

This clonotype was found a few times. The CDR3 loop reads CASSRDRDFSYEQYF. In nucleotides, the CDR3 is TGTGCCAGCAGCCGAGACAGGGACTTTTCCTACGAGCAGTACTTC. The chain is built from TRBV6-5 and TRBJ2-7; D perhaps matches TRBD1 (7 bases). V was shortened by 6 bases and J by 1 base, with 16 bases between the two germline ends. CDR3 size: 15 residues. Germline V gene sequence: CDR1 MNHEY, CDR2 SVGAGI.

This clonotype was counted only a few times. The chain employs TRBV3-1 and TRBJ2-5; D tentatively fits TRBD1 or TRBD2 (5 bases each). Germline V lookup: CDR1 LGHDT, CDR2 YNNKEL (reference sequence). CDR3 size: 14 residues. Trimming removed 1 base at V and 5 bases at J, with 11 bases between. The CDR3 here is CASSQGGGWETQYF. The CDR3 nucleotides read TGTGCCAGCAGCCAAGGTGGGGGTTGGGAGACCCAGTACTTC.

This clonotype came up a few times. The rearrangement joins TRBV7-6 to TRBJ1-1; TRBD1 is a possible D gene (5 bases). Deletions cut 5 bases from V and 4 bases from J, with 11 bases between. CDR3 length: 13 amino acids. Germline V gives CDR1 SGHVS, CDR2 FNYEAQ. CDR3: CASSRMGGTEAFF. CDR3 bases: TGTGCCAGCAGCCGAATGGGGGGCACTGAAGCTTTCTTT.

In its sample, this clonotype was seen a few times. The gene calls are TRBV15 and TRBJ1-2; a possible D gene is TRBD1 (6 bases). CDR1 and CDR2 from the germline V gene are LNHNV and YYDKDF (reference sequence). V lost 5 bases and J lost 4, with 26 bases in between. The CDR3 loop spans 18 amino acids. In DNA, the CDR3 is TGTGCCACCAGCTTAGGGGCCCCCGACAGGTTACGTGGCTATGGCTACACCTTC. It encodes CATSLGAPDRLRGYGYTF.

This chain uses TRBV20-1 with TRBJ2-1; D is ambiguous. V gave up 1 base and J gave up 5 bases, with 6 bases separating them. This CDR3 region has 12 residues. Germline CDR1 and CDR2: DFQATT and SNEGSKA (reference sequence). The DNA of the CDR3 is TGCAGTGCTAGAGGACGACACAATGAGCAGTTCTTC. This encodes CSARGRHNEQFF.

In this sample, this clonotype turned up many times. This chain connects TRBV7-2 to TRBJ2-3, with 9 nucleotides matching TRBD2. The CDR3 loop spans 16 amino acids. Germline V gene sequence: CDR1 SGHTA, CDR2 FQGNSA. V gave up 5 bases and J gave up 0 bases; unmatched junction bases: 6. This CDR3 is CASSPGTSRSTDTQYF. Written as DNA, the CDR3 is TGTGCCAGCAGCCCAGGGACTAGCAGAAGCACAGATACGCAGTATTTT.

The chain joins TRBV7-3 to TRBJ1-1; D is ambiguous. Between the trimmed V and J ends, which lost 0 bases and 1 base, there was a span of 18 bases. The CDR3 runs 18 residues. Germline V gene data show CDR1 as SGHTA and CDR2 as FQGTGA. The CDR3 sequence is CASSLTSHPPVGNTEAFF. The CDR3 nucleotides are TGTGCCAGCAGCTTAACATCCCATCCTCCCGTTGGGAACACTGAAGCTTTCTTT.